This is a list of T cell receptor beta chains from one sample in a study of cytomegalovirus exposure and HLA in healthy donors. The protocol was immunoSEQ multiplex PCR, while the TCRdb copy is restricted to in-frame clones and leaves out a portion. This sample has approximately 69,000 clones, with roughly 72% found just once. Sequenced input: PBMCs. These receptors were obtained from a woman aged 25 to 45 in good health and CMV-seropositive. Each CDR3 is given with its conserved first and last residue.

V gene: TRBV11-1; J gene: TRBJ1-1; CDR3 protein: CASRPGTGLFAEAFF
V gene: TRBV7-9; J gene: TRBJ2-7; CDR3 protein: CASSFDSPYEQYF
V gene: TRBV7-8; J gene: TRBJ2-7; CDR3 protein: CASIPDRRKLEQYF
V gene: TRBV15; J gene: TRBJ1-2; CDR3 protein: CATSRDKLRDGYTF
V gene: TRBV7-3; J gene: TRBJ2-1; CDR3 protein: CASSFGAGNEQFF
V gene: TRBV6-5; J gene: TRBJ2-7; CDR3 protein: CASSPGNYEQYF
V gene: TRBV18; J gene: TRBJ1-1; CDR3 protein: CASSPSGKSSAFF
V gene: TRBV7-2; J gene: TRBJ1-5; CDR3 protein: CASSLREGNQPQHF
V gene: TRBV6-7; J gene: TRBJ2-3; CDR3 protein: CASTLTDFLAGGPVRTLRWF
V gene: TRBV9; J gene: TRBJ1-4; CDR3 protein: CASSQPGLTTNEKLFF
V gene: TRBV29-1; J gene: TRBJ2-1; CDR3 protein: CSVEKGMHEQFF
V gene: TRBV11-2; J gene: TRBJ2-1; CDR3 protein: CASSPSGRAYNEQFF
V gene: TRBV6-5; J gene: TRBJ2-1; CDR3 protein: CASSWTALLGDEQFF
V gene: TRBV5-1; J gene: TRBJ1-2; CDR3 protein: CASSTEPNYGYTF
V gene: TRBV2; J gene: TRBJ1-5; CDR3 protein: CASSGRQTPHHF
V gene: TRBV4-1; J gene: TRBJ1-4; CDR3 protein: CASSQDQGRSGEKLFF
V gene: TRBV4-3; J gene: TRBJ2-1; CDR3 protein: CASSQDMGTSGNTYNEQFF
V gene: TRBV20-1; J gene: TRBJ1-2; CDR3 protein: CSAGQGFGYTF
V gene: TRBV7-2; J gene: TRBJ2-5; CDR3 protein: CASTFTGQGEQETQYF
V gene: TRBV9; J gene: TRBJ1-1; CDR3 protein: CASSVEYLWGQGVRTEAFF
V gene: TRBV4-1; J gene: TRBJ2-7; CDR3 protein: CASSPSRTVTYEQYF
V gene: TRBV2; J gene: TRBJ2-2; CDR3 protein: CASSEDIRSGELFF
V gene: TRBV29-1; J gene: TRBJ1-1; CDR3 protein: CSVENRVATEAFF
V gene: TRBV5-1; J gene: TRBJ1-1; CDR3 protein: CASSGAGTGSIAEAFF
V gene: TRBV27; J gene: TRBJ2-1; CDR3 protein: CASSPWTGRYNEQFF
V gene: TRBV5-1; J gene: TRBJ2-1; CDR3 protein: CASSLSTGTFYNEQFF
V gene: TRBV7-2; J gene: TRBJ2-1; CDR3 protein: CASSLSTSGSYNEQFF
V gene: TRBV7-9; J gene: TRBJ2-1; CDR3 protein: CASSFGGSSYNEQFF
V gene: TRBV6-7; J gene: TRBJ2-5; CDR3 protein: CASSYSTGRLTQYF